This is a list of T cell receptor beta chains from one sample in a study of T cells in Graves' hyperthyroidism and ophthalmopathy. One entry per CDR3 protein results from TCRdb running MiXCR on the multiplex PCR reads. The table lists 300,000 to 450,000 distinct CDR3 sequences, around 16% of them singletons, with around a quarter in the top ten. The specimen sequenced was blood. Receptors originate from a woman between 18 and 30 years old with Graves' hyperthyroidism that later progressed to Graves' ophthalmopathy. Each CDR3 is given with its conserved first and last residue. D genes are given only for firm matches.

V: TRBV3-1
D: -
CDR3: CASSPSGTVHNEQFF

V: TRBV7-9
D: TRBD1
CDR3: CASSHDRGPSPTTGGMVYEQYF

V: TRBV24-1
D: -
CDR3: CATSDLRTRQYF

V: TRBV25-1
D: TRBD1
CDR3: CASSVGQGLSPLHF

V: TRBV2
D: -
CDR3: CASSGLAEAFF

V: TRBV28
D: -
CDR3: CASSFRGSSYEQYF

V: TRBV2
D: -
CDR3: CASSDVGLLVHEQYF

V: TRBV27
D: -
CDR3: CASTGENNEQYF

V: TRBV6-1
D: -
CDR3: CASSEVGSYNEQFF

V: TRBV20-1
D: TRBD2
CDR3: CSARDLIAGVDTQYF

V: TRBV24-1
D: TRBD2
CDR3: CATRARGGRADNEQFF

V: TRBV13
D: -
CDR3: CASSSLTGRSYEQYF

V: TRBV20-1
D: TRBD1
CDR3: CSARARGTGGRSPLHF

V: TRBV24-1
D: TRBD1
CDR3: CATSDPRDRGQPGANVLTF

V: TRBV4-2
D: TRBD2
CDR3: CASSQEGTIRRGDEQFF

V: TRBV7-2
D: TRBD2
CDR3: CASSLAPSGRLGEQFF

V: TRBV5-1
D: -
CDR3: CASSLGALTGNTIYF

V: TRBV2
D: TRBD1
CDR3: CACSPWDRGYNEQFF

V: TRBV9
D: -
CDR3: CASSVRPYNEQFF

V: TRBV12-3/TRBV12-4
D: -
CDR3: CASSFSNRGETQYF

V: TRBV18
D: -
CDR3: CASSPPGALGNTIYF

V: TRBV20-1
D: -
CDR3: CSARDVRGPSYEQYF